Detailed here is one TCR beta chain. The specificity of this receptor is unknown. Base qualities are not at hand, and no much larger clone is one base apart. The sample comes from a study of blood T cell repertoires in COVID-19 (dated by TCRdb to the early 2020s). A note on the overall study: The collaborator samples originated in the United States, Italy and Spain and spanned the acute and convalescent phases of COVID-19. Subjects who had been exposed to COVID-19, were actively infected with it, or had recovered from it provided the deeply sampled blood TCRbeta repertoires that made up the dataset. Nearly every sample came with metadata listing a de-identified subject ID, COVID-19 status, age in years and sex. A freely available public database, intended as a resource for researchers studying the immune response to SARS-CoV-2, is where the repertoires were released. The samples were drawn from the first 160 participants of the ongoing ImmuneRACE study and from over 950 subjects provided by 6 global collaborators. The prospective study material was composed of cDNA or gDNA derived from T cells, B-cell-depleted T cells, or PBMCs. Where available, HLA class I and class II types were obtained from metadata supplied by the sample provider rather than from assay-based typing. The study at large found these results: The amount of clinical and demographic metadata varied by source and participant and was provided uncurated.

Measured from the cysteine to the phenylalanine, the CDR3 is 14 residues long. Only the CDR3 DNA is retained, 42 bases long and in frame from the first base. CDR1 and CDR2, looked up from the germline V gene, are SNHLY and FYNNEI. Clipping removes 6 bases from V and 4 bases from J, with 4 as the unmatched junction base count. Whole blood was collected in K2EDTA tubes by collaborating institutions according to the institutions' own protocols. For TCRbeta analysis, collaborators shipped samples as frozen whole blood, isolated PBMCs, or DNA extracted from either of those sample types. The immunoSEQ Assay, a bias-controlled multiplex PCR, was used to amplify TCRbeta CDR3 regions from genomic DNA. The paper's processing steps were these. Within the assay, amplification of reference gene primers was used to estimate how many nucleated cells each sample contained. To quantify the absolute abundance of each unique TCRbeta CDR3 rearrangement, sequence reads were collapsed and filtered. For each sample, productive Simpson clonality was calculated as the square root of Simpson's diversity index across productive rearrangements. In its TCRdb copy, this immuneACCESS table keeps in-frame sequences only and misses some clones. Where compared with another copy, unresolved V genes explain less than half of these, and the others have no known cause. The V and J calls and clone size come from that table; D and trimming were worked out from the DNA. The sample table records over 70,000 clones; 75% to 90% of these occur just once. The ten largest account for over 4.5% of the sample.

This TCR was recovered from a man aged 80 or over with acute or convalescent COVID-19. Rearrangement joined TRBV2 to TRBJ2-2, with 8 junctional bases fitting TRBD2. Specimen: peripheral blood. The nucleotide sequence is TGTGCCAGCAGGCGGAGCGGGGGCACCGGGGAGCTGTTTTTT. This yields the protein CASRRSGGTGELFF.